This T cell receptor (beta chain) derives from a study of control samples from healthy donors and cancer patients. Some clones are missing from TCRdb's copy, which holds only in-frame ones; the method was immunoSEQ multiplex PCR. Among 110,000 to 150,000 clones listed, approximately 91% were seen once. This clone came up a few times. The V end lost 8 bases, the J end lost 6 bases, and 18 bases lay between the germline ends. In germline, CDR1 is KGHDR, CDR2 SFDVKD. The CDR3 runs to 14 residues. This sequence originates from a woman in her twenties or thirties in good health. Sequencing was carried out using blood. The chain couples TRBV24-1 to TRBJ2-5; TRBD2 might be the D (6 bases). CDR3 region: CATTRARGRKTQYF. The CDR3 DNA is TGTGCCACCACTAGGGCGCGGGGAAGGAAGACCCAGTACTTC.